A selection of T cell receptor beta chains follows, all from one sample in a study of blood T cell repertoires in COVID-19. Clones were read by immunoSEQ multiplex PCR, and TCRdb kept only the in-frame ones, dropping some. The repertoire holds approximately 87,000 clones, with around 89% as singletons. Specimen: peripheral blood. All receptors derive from a man aged 65 to 79 with active or convalescent COVID-19. Each CDR3 is given with its conserved first and last residue. A D gene is named only where the DNA matches it firmly. Clone size is shown for a subset of rows, as once, few, many or a class of expanded clone.

size,D,V,J,DNA,CDR3
NA,NA,TRBV28,TRBJ2-5,TGTGCCAGCAGTTTACGAGGAGGGAGGTCCCAAGAGACCCAGTACTTC,CASSLRGGRSQETQYF
few,TRBD1,TRBV25-1,TRBJ1-4,TGTGCCAGCAGTGAACCCGACAGGGCCTCCACTAATGAAAAACTGTTTTTT,CASSEPDRASTNEKLFF
once,NA,TRBV5-4,TRBJ1-3,TGTGCCAGCAGCTTCCGTTCCTCTGGAAACACCATATATTTT,CASSFRSSGNTIYF
NA,TRBD2,TRBV18,TRBJ2-1,TGTGCCAGCTCACCACAGGGCGGGAGCTCCTACAATGAGCAGTTCTTC,CASSPQGGSSYNEQFF
NA,NA,TRBV9,TRBJ2-1,TGTGCCAGCAGCGTAGGGGGCGGCCGCGGTGAGCAGTTCTTC,CASSVGGGRGEQFF
NA,NA,TRBV28,TRBJ2-1,TGTGCCAGCAGCCGGGACAATGAGCAGTTCTTC,CASSRDNEQFF
NA,TRBD1,TRBV28,TRBJ1-1,TGTGCCAGCCGGACAGGGGGTACTGAAGCTTTCTTT,CASRTGGTEAFF
NA,TRBD2,TRBV11-2,TRBJ2-2,TGTGCCAGCAGCTCAGGACTAGCGCACACCGGGGAGCTGTTTTTT,CASSSGLAHTGELFF
NA,NA,TRBV5-1,TRBJ2-5,TGCGCCAGCAGCCCACAGGGCTACCAAGAGACCCAGTACTTC,CASSPQGYQETQYF
NA,TRBD1,TRBV29-1,TRBJ1-2,TGCAGCGCGGGGGACAGGGGGAGCTATGGCTACACCTTC,CSAGDRGSYGYTF
NA,NA,TRBV6-1,TRBJ2-5,TGTGCCAGCAGTGAGGCCTCCTTGACAAGAGAGACCCAGTACTTC,CASSEASLTRETQYF
NA,NA,TRBV7-4,TRBJ2-7,TGTGCCAGCAGCTTAGTCTTTCTAGCGTATACCTACGAGCAGTACTTC,CASSLVFLAYTYEQYF
NA,TRBD1,TRBV29-1,TRBJ2-7,TGCAGCGTTGTAAGGTCCGGGGCAGGGGGCTACGAGCAGTACTTC,CSVVRSGAGGYEQYF
NA,NA,TRBV19,TRBJ1-1,TGTGCCAGTAGTGATGGGGCCGGCGGAACTGAAGCTTTCTTT,CASSDGAGGTEAFF
NA,NA,TRBV3-1/TRBV3-2,TRBJ2-5,TGTGCCAGCAGCCAAACTAAAGAGGGCGGGGAGACCCAGTACTTC,CASSQTKEGGETQYF
NA,NA,TRBV2,TRBJ2-1,TGTGCCAGCAGTGGGGCCAGCGGTTATATCTACAATGAGCAGTTCTTC,CASSGASGYIYNEQFF
NA,TRBD2,TRBV4-2,TRBJ2-5,TGTGCCAGCAGCCAAGTTTCCCAAGCGGGAACTCAAGAGACCCAGTACTTC,CASSQVSQAGTQETQYF
NA,NA,TRBV9,TRBJ1-6,TGTGCCAGCAGCCCCTCTCCCGGGAGCTCCTATAATTCACCCCTCCACTTT,CASSPSPGSSYNSPLHF
NA,TRBD2,TRBV10-3,TRBJ2-7,TGTGCCATCAGCCAAGGACTAGCGGATTACGAGCAGTACTTC,CAISQGLADYEQYF
NA,NA,TRBV3-1/TRBV3-2,TRBJ2-2,TGTGCCAGCAGCCAAGGTAGCGGAATCGACACCGGGGAGCTGTTTTTT,CASSQGSGIDTGELFF
NA,NA,TRBV5-6,TRBJ2-7,TGTGCCAGCAGCCGAAAATCGACAGGAAATGCCCCCTACGAGCAGTACTTC,CASSRKSTGNAPYEQYF
NA,TRBD1,TRBV5-5,TRBJ1-5,TGTGCCAGCAGCTGGGGACAGGGGAGCAATCAGCCCCAGCATTTT,CASSWGQGSNQPQHF
NA,NA,TRBV5-1,TRBJ1-4,TGCGCCAGCAGCTTGTCCTCGGTGTATAATGAAAAACTGTTTTTT,CASSLSSVYNEKLFF
NA,TRBD2,TRBV18,TRBJ2-1,TGTGCCAGCTCACTTCTCGACGCGACTAGCGGAGAGCAGTTCTTC,CASSLLDATSGEQFF
NA,NA,TRBV6-1,TRBJ2-7,TGTGCCAGCAGTGAAGAGAGGTATGAGTACTTC,CASSEERYEYF
NA,NA,TRBV20-1,TRBJ2-7,TGCAGTGCTAGTCCAAGACAGGTCTCCTACGAGCAGTACTTC,CSASPRQVSYEQYF
NA,NA,TRBV29-1,TRBJ1-2,TGCAGCGTTGACTCTAGGGCAGGACAAGCAACCAACTTC,CSVDSRAGQATNF
NA,NA,TRBV5-1,TRBJ2-3,TGCGCCAGCGGCGGAGTAGATACGCAGTATTTT,CASGGVDTQYF
NA,NA,TRBV5-4,TRBJ2-6,TGTGCCAGCAGCTTTCGGACAGGGAGGGCTGGGGCCAACGTCCTGACTTTC,CASSFRTGRAGANVLTF
NA,NA,TRBV6-6,TRBJ1-5,TGTGCCAGCAGTTACTCAATGGGGGAGGGTCAGCCCCAGCATTTT,CASSYSMGEGQPQHF
NA,TRBD1,TRBV6-5,TRBJ2-1,TGTGCCAGCAGGGGACAGGGGGGGAATGAGCAGTTCTTC,CASRGQGGNEQFF
NA,NA,TRBV28,TRBJ1-1,TGTGCCAGCAGCCCTATGCACACTGAAGCTTTCTTT,CASSPMHTEAFF
once,NA,TRBV4-3,TRBJ1-1,TGCGCCAGCAGCCAAAACATGGCGAGAGGGAGGGCTGAAGCTTTCTTT,CASSQNMARGRAEAFF